The 15 T cell receptor beta chains reported below all come from one sample, sequenced in a study of cytomegalovirus exposure and HLA in healthy donors (dated by TCRdb to 2016 to 2017). Library preparation used the immunoSEQ multiplex PCR assay. The multiplex PCR relied on a mix of 60 forward primers for TCR Vbeta segments and 13 reverse primers for TCR Jbeta segments. TCRdb limited this immuneACCESS table to in-frame rearrangements with V and J called. A share of clones is missing; checked studies link under half to unresolved V genes, and the rest is unexplained. The sample table contains almost 200,000 clones; only one count was recorded for roughly 78% of them. The ten top clones hold roughly 4.5% of the sample. The specimen sequenced was PBMCs. The receptors here all came from a woman in her twenties or thirties in good health and CMV-seropositive.

The chain carries TRBV4-1 and TRBJ1-5; no clear D gene. The CDR3 spans 16 residues. V lost 1 base, J lost 0 bases, and 10 bases lay in between. Germline assignment: CDR1 MGHRA and CDR2 YSYEKL. The CDR3 DNA reads as TGCGCCAGCAGCCAAGTTCTATACGGTAGCAATCAGCCCCAGCATTTT. Encoded protein: CASSQVLYGSNQPQHF.

The chain uses TRBV7-9 and TRBJ2-3, with D tentatively TRBD2 (5 bases). Germline values: CDR1 SEHNR, CDR2 FQNEAQ (reference sequence). This CDR3 has 15 amino acids. Trimming removed 4 bases from V and 1 base from J, with 12 bases in between. For the CDR3, the DNA is TGTGCCAGCAGCTCCCGGGGAGTCGGCACAGATACGCAGTATTTT. Amino acids: CASSSRGVGTDTQYF.

The genes are TRBV5-1 and TRBJ2-3; 13 nucleotides line up with TRBD2. The CDR3 is made up of 17 amino acids. The V gene end was trimmed by 1 base and the J gene end by 6 bases; junction bases not matched to a gene: 8. Germline V lookup: CDR1 SGHRS, CDR2 YFSETQ. CDR3 nucleotides: TGCGCCAGCAGCTTGTCACTAGCGGGGGGGTCTGTTGATACGCAGTATTTT. Translated: CASSLSLAGGSVDTQYF.

This clone was seen only a few times. The J gene is TRBJ1-6, the V gene TRBV19; a weak D match, TRBD1 (5 bases). This CDR3 has 15 residues. Germline CDR1 LNHDA, CDR2 SQIVND (reference sequence). Trimming removed 10 bases at V and 5 bases at J, with 18 bases between. The CDR3 nucleotides are TGTGCCACAGGGACTCTCCGATCCGATAATTCACCCCTCCACTTT. This codes for CATGTLRSDNSPLHF. The entire variable domain, with the rest obtained from reference TRBV19 and TRBJ1-6, is as follows: DGGITQSPKYLFRKEGQNVTLSCEQNLNHDAMYWYRQDPGQGLRLIYYSQIVNDFQKGDIAEGYSVSREKKESFPLTVTSAQKNPTAFYLCATGTLRSDNSPLHFGNGTRLTVT.

The rearrangement joins TRBV6-5 to TRBJ1-4, with 7 positions matching TRBD1. The CDR3 spans 15 residues. Trimming took 1 base from V and 5 from J; bases not matched to a gene: 4. Germline V gene lookup returns CDR1 MNHEY and CDR2 SVGAGI. CDR3 DNA sequence: TGTGCCAGCAGTTACTTGGGACAGCCGAATGAAAAACTGTTTTTT. Translation: CASSYLGQPNEKLFF.

Regarding this clone: Distinct nucleotide sequences in the sample also encode this CDR3. The chain carries TRBV9 and TRBJ2-2, with TRBD1 matching 8 bases. The germline CDR1 and CDR2 sequences are SGDLS and YYNGEE. Trimming at V came to 0 bases and at J to 5 bases, leaving 0 bases not matched to a gene. The CDR3 consists of 14 residues. The DNA for the CDR3 is TGTGCCAGCAGCGTAGGACAGGGGACCGGGGAGCTGTTTTTT. Encoded protein: CASSVGQGTGELFF. The full variable domain, completed using reference TRBV9 and TRBJ2-2, is DSGVTQTPKHLITATGQRVTLRCSPRSGDLSVYWYQQSLDQGLQFLIQYYNGEERAKGNILERFSAQQFPDLHSELNLSSLELGDSALYFCASSVGQGTGELFFGEGSRLTVL.

This clone appeared once. This chain joins TRBV19 and TRBJ1-5, with D perhaps TRBD1 (6 bases). Germline CDR1 is LNHDA and CDR2 is SQIVND (reference sequence). With 6 bases removed from V and 5 bases from J, the gap between germline ends came to 17 bases. This CDR3 has 15 residues. The CDR3 sequence: CASRKTGQDHQPQHF. In DNA form, the CDR3 reads TGTGCCAGTAGGAAGACGGGACAAGACCATCAGCCCCAGCATTTT.

This chain links TRBV11-3 with TRBJ2-1; 12 bases fit TRBD2. V lost 1 base and J lost 6; bases outside the gene matches: 7. The CDR3 consists of 17 residues. The germline V gene encodes CDR1 SGHNT and CDR2 YENEEA. CDR3 DNA: TGTGCCAGCAGCTTAGGCCAGACTAGCGGGAGTGTCAATGAGCAGTTCTTC. Translation: CASSLGQTSGSVNEQFF.

The rearrangement uses TRBV7-2 and TRBJ2-3, with 11 bases matching TRBD2. The CDR3 covers 15 residues. CDR1 is SGHTA, CDR2 FQGNSA, per germline. The ends lost 5 bases at V and 3 bases at J; junction bases unmatched: 4. In DNA, the CDR3 is TGTGCCAGCAGCACGATAGCGGGGGGGACAGATACGCAGTATTTT. Its protein is CASSTIAGGTDTQYF.

The gene calls are TRBV7-6 and TRBJ1-1; the match to TRBD1 covers 7 bases. The CDR3 consists of 17 residues. The V and J ends lost 3 bases and 5 bases, in that order; junction bases with no gene match: 15. Germline CDR1 reads SGHVS; CDR2 reads FNYEAQ. CDR3 sequence (DNA): TGTGCCAGCAGCTTCGATCGACAGGGAAGAGGAGGGACTGAAGCTTTCTTT. Its translation: CASSFDRQGRGGTEAFF.

The chain recombines TRBV10-3 with TRBJ1-5; tentative D call: TRBD1 (6 bases). Germline V CDR1 and CDR2: ENHRY, SYGVKD. Trimming took 7 bases from V and 7 from J, leaving 17 bases between them. The CDR3 length is 14 residues. The CDR3 nucleotides are TGTGCCATCAATATGGCAGGGGAAGGCCAGCCCCAGCATTTT. Residues: CAINMAGEGQPQHF.

The table lists this clone with a few counts. The J gene is TRBJ1-1, the V gene TRBV5-5; the D is unclear. Germline values: CDR1 SGHKS, CDR2 YYEKEE (reference sequence). Trimming left V 0 bases short and J 3 bases short, with 6 bases between. The CDR3 runs to 13 residues. The CDR3 DNA follows: TGTGCCAGCAGCTTGGAGGAGGACACTGAAGCTTTCTTT. Protein product: CASSLEEDTEAFF. Complete variable domain (other parts from reference TRBV5-5 and TRBJ1-1): DAGVTQSPTHLIKTRGQQVTLRCSPISGHKSVSWYQQVLGQGPQFIFQYYEKEERGRGNFPDRFSARQFPNYSSELNVNALLLGDSALYLCASSLEEDTEAFFGQGTRLTVV.

The chain has TRBV6-5 and TRBJ1-2; D may be TRBD1 (5 bases). The CDR3 has 12 amino acids. V shed 6 bases and J shed 6 bases, with 11 bases lying between them. Germline-derived CDR1 and CDR2 are MNHEY and SVGAGI. CDR3 sequence (DNA): TGTGCCAGCAGAAGGGGTAGGGATGGCTACACCTTC. It yields the protein CASRRGRDGYTF.

This clone was found many times. The rearrangement links TRBV18 to TRBJ2-3; 7 bases match TRBD2. V gave up 2 bases and J gave up 5 bases; unmatched junction bases: 1. The CDR3 runs to 13 residues. The germline gives CDR1 KGHSH, CDR2 LQKENI. The CDR3 region is CASSPTGGDTQYF. The CDR3 coding sequence is TGTGCCAGCTCACCAACGGGGGGAGATACGCAGTATTTT.

The chain uses TRBV5-5 and TRBJ2-1; D gene uncertain. The CDR3 contains 13 residues. V lost 1 base, J lost 5 bases, and 7 bases lay in between. The germline V gene encodes CDR1 SGHKS and CDR2 YYEKEE (reference sequence). CDR3 protein: CASSLTGHNEQFF. The CDR3 nucleotides are TGTGCCAGCAGCTTGACTGGTCACAATGAGCAGTTCTTC.